This T cell receptor beta chain was sequenced for a study of blood T cell repertoires in COVID-19. The method was immunoSEQ multiplex PCR; TCRdb's version includes in-frame clones alone and lacks a portion of them. This sample carries about 250,000 clones, about four fifths of them seen once, and the ten largest clones take approximately 4.8%. Germline V lookup: CDR1 MDHEN, CDR2 SYDVKM. V gave up 7 bases and J gave up 2 bases, with 11 bases separating them. The length of the CDR3 is 13 residues. The specimen was peripheral blood. This clonotype was obtained from a man aged 45 to 65 with active or convalescent COVID-19. The chain is built from TRBV28 and TRBJ1-1; no definite D call. The CDR3 coding sequence is TGTGCCAGCAACGACCGGACTAACACTGAAGCTTTCTTT. As protein: CASNDRTNTEAFF. Drawing the rest from reference TRBV28 and TRBJ1-1, the complete variable domain is DVKVTQSSRYLVKRTGEKVFLECVQDMDHENMFWYRQDPGLGLRLIYFSYDVKMKEKGDIPEGYSVSREKKERFSLILESASTNQTSMYLCASNDRTNTEAFFGQGTRLTVV.